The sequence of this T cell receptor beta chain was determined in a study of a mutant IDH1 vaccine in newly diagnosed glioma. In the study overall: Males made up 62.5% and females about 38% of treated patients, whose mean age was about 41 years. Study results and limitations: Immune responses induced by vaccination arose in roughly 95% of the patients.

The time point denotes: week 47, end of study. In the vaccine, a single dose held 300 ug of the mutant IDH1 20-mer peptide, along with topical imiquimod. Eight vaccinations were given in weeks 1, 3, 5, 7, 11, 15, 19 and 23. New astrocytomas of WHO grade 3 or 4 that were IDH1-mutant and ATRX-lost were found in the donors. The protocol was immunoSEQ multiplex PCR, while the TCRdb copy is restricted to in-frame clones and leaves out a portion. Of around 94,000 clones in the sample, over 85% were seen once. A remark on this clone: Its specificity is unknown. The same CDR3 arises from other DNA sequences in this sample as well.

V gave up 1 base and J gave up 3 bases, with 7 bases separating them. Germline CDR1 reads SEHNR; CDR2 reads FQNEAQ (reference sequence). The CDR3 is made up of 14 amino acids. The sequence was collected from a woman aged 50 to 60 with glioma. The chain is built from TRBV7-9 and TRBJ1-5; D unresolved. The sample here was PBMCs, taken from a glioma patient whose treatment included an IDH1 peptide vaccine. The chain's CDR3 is CASSLDGFNQPQHF. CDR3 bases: TGTGCCAGCAGCTTAGACGGTTTCAATCAGCCCCAGCATTTT.